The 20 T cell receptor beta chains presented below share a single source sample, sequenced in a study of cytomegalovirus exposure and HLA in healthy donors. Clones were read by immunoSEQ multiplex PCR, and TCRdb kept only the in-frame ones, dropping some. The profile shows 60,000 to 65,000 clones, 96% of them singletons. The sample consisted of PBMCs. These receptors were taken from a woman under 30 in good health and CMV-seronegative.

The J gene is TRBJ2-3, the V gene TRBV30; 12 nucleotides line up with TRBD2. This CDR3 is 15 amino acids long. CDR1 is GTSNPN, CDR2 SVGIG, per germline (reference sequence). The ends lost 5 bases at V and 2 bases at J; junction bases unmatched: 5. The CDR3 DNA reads TGTGCCTGGGACACTAGCGGGGGGACCACAGATACGCAGTATTTT. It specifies CAWDTSGGTTDTQYF. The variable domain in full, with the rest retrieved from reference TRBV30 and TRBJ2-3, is SQTIHQWPATLVQPVGSPLSLECTVEGTSNPNLYWYRQAAGRGLQLLFYSVGIGQISSEVPQNLSASRPQDRQFILSSKKLLLSDSGFYLCAWDTSGGTTDTQYFGPGTRLTVL.

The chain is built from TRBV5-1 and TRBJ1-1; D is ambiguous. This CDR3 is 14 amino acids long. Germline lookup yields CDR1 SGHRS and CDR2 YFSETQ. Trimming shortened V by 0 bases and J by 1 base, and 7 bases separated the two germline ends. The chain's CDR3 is CASSLVGRNTEAFF. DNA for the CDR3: TGCGCCAGCAGCTTGGTGGGGAGGAACACTGAAGCTTTCTTT.

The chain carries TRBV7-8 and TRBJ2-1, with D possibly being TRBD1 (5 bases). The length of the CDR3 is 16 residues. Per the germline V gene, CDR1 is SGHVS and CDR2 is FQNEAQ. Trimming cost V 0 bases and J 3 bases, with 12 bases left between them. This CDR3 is CASSLARQGLYNEQFF. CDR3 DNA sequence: TGTGCCAGCAGCTTAGCGAGGCAGGGTCTCTACAATGAGCAGTTCTTC.

CDR3 amino acids: CASSYTDSARGYTF. In DNA form, the CDR3 reads TGTGCCAGCAGTTACACGGACAGTGCCCGGGGCTACACCTTC. This chain connects TRBV6-5 to TRBJ1-2; a weak D match, TRBD1 (6 bases). The CDR3 covers 14 residues. Germline V gene lookup returns CDR1 MNHEY and CDR2 SVGAGI. The V gene lost 2 bases and the J gene lost 8 bases, with 15 bases spanning the gap.

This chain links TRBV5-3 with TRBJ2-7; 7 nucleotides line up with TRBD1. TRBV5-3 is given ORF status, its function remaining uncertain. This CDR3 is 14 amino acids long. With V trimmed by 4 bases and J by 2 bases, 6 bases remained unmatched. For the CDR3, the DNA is TGTGCCAGAAGCCCCCGACAGGGTGCCTACGAGCAGTACTTC. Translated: CARSPRQGAYEQYF.

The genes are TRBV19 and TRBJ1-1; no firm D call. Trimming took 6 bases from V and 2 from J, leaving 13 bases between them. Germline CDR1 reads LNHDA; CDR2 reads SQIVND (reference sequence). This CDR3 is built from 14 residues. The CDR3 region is CASRNSRVNTEAFF. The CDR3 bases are TGTGCCAGTAGGAATTCCCGGGTAAACACTGAAGCTTTCTTT.

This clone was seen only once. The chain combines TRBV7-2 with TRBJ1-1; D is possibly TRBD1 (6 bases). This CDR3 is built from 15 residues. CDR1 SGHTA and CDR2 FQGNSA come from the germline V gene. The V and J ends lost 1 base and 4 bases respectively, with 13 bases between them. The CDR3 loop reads CASSLVSGVGTEAFF. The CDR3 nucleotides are TGTGCCAGCAGCTTAGTTTCAGGGGTGGGCACTGAAGCTTTCTTT.

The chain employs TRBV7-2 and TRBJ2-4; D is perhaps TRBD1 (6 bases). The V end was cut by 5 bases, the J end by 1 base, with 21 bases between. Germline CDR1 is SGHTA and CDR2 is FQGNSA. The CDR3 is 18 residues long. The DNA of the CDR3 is TGTGCCAGCAGCCGGACCCGTCAGGGGCTATGGGCCAAAAACATTCAGTACTTC. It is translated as CASSRTRQGLWAKNIQYF.

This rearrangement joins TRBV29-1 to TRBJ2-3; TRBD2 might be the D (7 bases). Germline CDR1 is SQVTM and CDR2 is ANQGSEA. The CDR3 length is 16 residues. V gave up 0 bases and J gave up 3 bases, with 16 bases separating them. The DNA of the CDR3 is TGCAGCGTTGAAGACCTGGGGGGGCTCCCTACAGATACGCAGTATTTT. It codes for CSVEDLGGLPTDTQYF.

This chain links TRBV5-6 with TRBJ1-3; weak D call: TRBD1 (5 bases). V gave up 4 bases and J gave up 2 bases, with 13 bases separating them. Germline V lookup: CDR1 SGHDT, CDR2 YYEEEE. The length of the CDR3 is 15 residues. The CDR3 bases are TGTGCCAGCAGCGTGGGCGGGGCAGCTGGAAACACCATATATTTT. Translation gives CASSVGGAAGNTIYF.

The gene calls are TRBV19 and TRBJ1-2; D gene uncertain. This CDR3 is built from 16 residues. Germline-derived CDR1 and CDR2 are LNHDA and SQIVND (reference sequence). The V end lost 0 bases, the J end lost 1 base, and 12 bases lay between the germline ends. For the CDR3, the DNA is TGTGCCAGTAGTATAGATCTGGAGGAATTTAACTATGGCTACACCTTC. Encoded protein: CASSIDLEEFNYGYTF.

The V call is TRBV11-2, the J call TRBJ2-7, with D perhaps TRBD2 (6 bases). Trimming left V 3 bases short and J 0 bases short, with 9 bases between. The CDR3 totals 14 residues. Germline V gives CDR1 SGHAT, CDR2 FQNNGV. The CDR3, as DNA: TGTGCCAGCAGCTTCGGGAGTGGCTCCTACGAGCAGTACTTC. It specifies CASSFGSGSYEQYF.

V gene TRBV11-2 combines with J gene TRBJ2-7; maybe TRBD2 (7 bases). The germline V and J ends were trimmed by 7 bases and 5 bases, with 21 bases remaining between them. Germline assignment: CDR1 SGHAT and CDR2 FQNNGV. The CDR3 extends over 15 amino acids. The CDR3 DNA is TGTGCCAGCACCCGCGGGGGCAGGGAGTTGGACGAGCAGTACTTC. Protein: CASTRGGRELDEQYF.

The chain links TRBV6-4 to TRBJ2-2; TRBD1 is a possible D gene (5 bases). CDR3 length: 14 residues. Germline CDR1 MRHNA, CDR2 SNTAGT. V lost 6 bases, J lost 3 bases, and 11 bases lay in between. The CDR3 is CASSPGRDTGELFF. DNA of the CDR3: TGTGCCAGCAGCCCAGGGCGTGACACCGGGGAGCTGTTTTTT.

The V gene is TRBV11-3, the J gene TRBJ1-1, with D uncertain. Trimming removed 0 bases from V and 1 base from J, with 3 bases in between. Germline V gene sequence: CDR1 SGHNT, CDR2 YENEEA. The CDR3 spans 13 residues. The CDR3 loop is CASSLDRNTEAFF. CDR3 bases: TGTGCCAGCAGCTTAGACAGGAACACTGAAGCTTTCTTT.

CDR3 in DNA: TGTGCCAGCAGTTTGGTTGCGGTTGGGGTAGCGGCTAACTATGGCTACACCTTC. It encodes CASSLVAVGVAANYGYTF. This chain uses TRBV27 with TRBJ1-2, with no clear D. The CDR3 extends over 18 amino acids. Between the trimmed V and J ends, which lost 3 bases and 0 bases, there was a span of 20 bases. The germline gives CDR1 MNHEY, CDR2 SMNVEV (reference sequence).

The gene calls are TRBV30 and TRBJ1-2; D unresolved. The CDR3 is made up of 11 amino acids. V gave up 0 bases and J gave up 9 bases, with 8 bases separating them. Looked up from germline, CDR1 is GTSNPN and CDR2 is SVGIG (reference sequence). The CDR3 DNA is TGTGCCTGGAGTGTACCCGGGAGCTACACCTTC. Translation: CAWSVPGSYTF.

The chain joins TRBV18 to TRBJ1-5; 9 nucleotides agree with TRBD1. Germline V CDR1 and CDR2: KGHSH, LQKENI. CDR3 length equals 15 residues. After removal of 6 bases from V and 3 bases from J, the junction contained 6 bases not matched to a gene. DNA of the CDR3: TGTGCCAGCTCCGGGGACAGGGCGGACAATCAGCCCCAGCATTTT. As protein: CASSGDRADNQPQHF.

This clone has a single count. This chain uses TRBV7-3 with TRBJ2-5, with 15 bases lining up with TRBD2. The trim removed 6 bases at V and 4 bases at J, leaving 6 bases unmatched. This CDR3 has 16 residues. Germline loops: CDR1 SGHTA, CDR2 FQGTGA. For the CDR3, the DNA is TGTGCCAGCAGTCCGGGACTAGCGGGAGGAGGAGAGACCCAGTACTTC. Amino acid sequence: CASSPGLAGGGETQYF.

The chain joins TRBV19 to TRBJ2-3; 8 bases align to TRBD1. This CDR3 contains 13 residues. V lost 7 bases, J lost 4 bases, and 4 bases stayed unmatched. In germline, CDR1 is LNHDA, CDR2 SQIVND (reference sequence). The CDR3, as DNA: TGTGCCAGTACCCCGGGACAGGCAGATACGCAGTATTTT. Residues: CASTPGQADTQYF.